This passage covers 28 T cell receptor beta chains from one sample sequenced in a study of blood T cells in healthy people across ages. The authors ran a second PCR of about 6 to 11 cycles using a sample-barcoded 5' primer and a J-beta primer mix. Each CDR3 protein gets one entry after TCRdb re-called the 5' RACE reads with MiXCR. The table lists roughly 800,000 distinct CDR3 sequences, 40% to 65% of them singletons. The sequenced sample consisted of blood. Receptor source: an older man in good health.

This clonotype was recorded once. This chain joins TRBV7-2 and TRBJ1-2; D unresolved. The length of the CDR3 is 19 residues. Germline V CDR1 and CDR2: SGHTA, FQGNSA. Trimming removed 1 base from V and 1 base from J, with 22 bases in between. This chain's CDR3 is CASSLGALEARGNNYGYTF. In DNA form, the CDR3 reads TGTGCCAGCAGCTTAGGGGCCCTCGAAGCGCGGGGAAATAACTATGGCTACACCTTC.

The chain joins TRBV5-5 to TRBJ2-7; D is undetermined. The germline gives CDR1 SGHKS, CDR2 YYEKEE (reference sequence). V dropped 4 bases and J dropped 1 base, with 12 bases sitting between them. This CDR3 comprises 14 residues. The CDR3 DNA follows: TGTGCCAGCAGCCTCCCGGTAGCTTCCTACGAGCAGTACTTC. It translates to CASSLPVASYEQYF.

This clonotype was seen once. This may be a read error: a much more frequent sequence differs by one nucleotide. The rearrangement uses TRBV13 and TRBJ2-7; D possibly corresponds to TRBD2 (5 bases). Germline lookup yields CDR1 PRHDT and CDR2 FYEKMQ (reference sequence). Trimming stripped 2 bases from V and 5 bases from J, with 13 bases between. The length of the CDR3 is 14 residues. Here the CDR3 reads CASSLCGRENEQYF. The DNA of the CDR3 is TGTGCCAGCAGCTTATGCGGAAGGGAGAACGAGCAGTACTTC.

This clonotype was seen only once. This rearrangement joins TRBV5-1 to TRBJ1-6; D is undetermined. V shed 3 bases and J shed 6 bases, with 13 bases lying between them. This CDR3 has 15 residues. Germline assignment: CDR1 SGHRS and CDR2 YFSETQ. In DNA form, the CDR3 reads TGCGCCAGCAGCTCGATCCGCGTCGGTAATTCACCCCTCCACTTT. Protein product: CASSSIRVGNSPLHF.

This clonotype was seen more than once but under ten times. This chain connects TRBV7-2 to TRBJ2-3; unclear D gene. CDR1 SGHTA and CDR2 FQGNSA come from the germline V gene. V dropped 1 base and J dropped 14 bases, with 16 bases sitting between them. The CDR3 length is 13 residues. CDR3 amino acids: CASSLVAGRYAYF. DNA of the CDR3: TGTGCCAGCAGCTTAGTAGCCGGAAGATACGCGTATTTT.

The gene calls are TRBV27 and TRBJ1-2, with D uncertain. Germline V gives CDR1 MNHEY, CDR2 SMNVEV (reference sequence). This CDR3 contains 15 residues. V was trimmed by 3 bases and J by 0 bases, leaving 11 bases between them. The CDR3 bases are TGTGCCAGCAGTTTGGCCGGACCAGCTAACTATGGCTACACCTTC. Translated, it gives CASSLAGPANYGYTF.

V is TRBV2 and J is TRBJ2-7, with 7 bases lining up with TRBD1. Trimming at V came to 7 bases and at J to 0 bases, leaving 6 bases not matched to a gene. The CDR3 has 14 amino acids. Germline V gene data show CDR1 as SNHLY and CDR2 as FYNNEI. The CDR3, as DNA: TGTGCCAGCACCGAACAGGGGCTCTCCTACGAGCAGTACTTC. It codes for CASTEQGLSYEQYF.

The chain uses TRBV5-1 and TRBJ2-1, with 7 bases lining up with TRBD1. Trimming took 3 bases from V and 6 from J; bases not matched to a gene: 9. The germline V gene has CDR1 SGHRS and CDR2 YFSETQ. There are 15 residues in the CDR3. The CDR3 here is CASSYRQGVLNEQFF. CDR3 bases: TGCGCCAGCAGCTACCGACAGGGCGTGCTCAATGAGCAGTTCTTC. Full variable domain (missing parts from reference TRBV5-1 and TRBJ2-1): KAGVTQTPRYLIKTRGQQVTLSCSPISGHRSVSWYQQTPGQGLQFLFEYFSETQRNKGNFPGRFSGRQFSNSRSEMNVSTLELGDSALYLCASSYRQGVLNEQFFGPGTRLTVL.

As concerns this clonotype: One end of the junction fails to match germline, which may point to a read error. The genes are TRBV16 and TRBJ2-1; 9 nucleotides line up with TRBD1. The J call may be in error: the DNA end matches TRBJ2-7 better. The germline gives CDR1 KGHSY, CDR2 FQNENV. The CDR3 extends over 16 amino acids. The DNA of the CDR3 is TGTGCCAGCAGCCAGCCCGGACAGGGGCGCCTATACGGGCAGTACTTC. Encoded protein: CASSQPGQGRLYGQYF.

On this clonotype itself: Relative to the germline gene, one junction end is altered; a read error may explain this. This chain links TRBV9 with TRBJ2-1; possibly TRBD1 or TRBD2 for D (5 bases each). This CDR3 spans 19 amino acids. Germline values: CDR1 SGDLS, CDR2 YYNGEE. CDR3: CASSVAGLGLASSYSEQFF. CDR3 sequence (DNA): TGTGCCAGCAGCGTAGCGGGTCTGGGGCTAGCCAGCTCCTACAGTGAGCAGTTCTTC.

The sample holds a few counts of this clonotype. This chain connects TRBV7-6 to TRBJ2-1; D not certain. The length of the CDR3 is 9 residues. Trimming pared 5 bases from V and 11 bases from J, leaving 4 bases between. CDR1 is SGHVS and CDR2 is FNYEAQ in the germline V gene. The CDR3 bases are TGTGCCAGCAGCCCGCAGCAGTTCTTC. Amino acids: CASSPQQFF.

This clonotype was counted at least ten times. The chain joins TRBV24-1 to TRBJ2-5, with a weak D call TRBD2 (6 bases). The V gene's germline CDR1 is KGHDR and CDR2 SFDVKD. With 2 bases removed from V and 7 bases from J, the gap between germline ends came to 13 bases. This CDR3 has 14 residues. The CDR3 loop is CATSDSGLRGTQYF. CDR3 nucleotide sequence: TGTGCCACCAGTGATTCGGGACTTCGAGGGACCCAGTACTTC.

The chain couples TRBV3-1 to TRBJ1-4; 9 bases match TRBD1. CDR1 and CDR2 from the germline V gene are LGHDT and YNNKEL (reference sequence). CDR3 length: 18 amino acids. Trimming removed 1 base from V and 5 bases from J; junction bases left unmatched: 11. This chain's CDR3 is CASSQGRNWDRANEKLFF. CDR3 DNA sequence: TGTGCCAGCAGCCAAGGTCGCAACTGGGACAGGGCGAATGAAAAACTGTTTTTT.

Points on this clonotype: A clone one base away is much larger, so this may be a read error. The chain recombines TRBV6-6 with TRBJ1-2; 7 bases align to TRBD1. There are 15 residues in the CDR3. Trimming took 11 bases from V and 6 from J; bases not matched to a gene: 18. Germline CDR1 and CDR2: MNHNY and SVGAGI (reference sequence). The DNA for the CDR3 is TGTGCCGGCACCATAACCAGAGACAGGGCCGATGGCTACACCTTC. It is translated as CAGTITRDRADGYTF.

The rearrangement links TRBV12-3 or TRBV12-4 to TRBJ2-5; TRBD1 agrees at 8 bases. This CDR3 region has 15 residues. J gave up 11 bases and V 2 bases, and 13 bases lay outside the gene matches. The chain's CDR3 is CASSLNRGVSNEQYF. CDR3 nucleotide sequence: TGTGCCAGCAGTTTAAACAGGGGGGTGTCGAATGAGCAGTACTTC.

This clonotype has just a few counts. The gene calls are TRBV20-1 and TRBJ1-5; D is unclear. CDR1 and CDR2 from the germline V gene are DFQATT and SNEGSKA (reference sequence). The V end was cut by 0 bases, the J end by 2 bases, with 17 bases between. The CDR3 spans 17 residues. CDR3 DNA sequence: TGCAGTGCTAGAGATAGTAGGCAGTCTAAGGGCAATCAGCCCCAGCATTTT. Amino acids: CSARDSRQSKGNQPQHF.

The chain uses TRBV7-9 and TRBJ1-1; D call uncertain. The CDR3 covers 16 residues. Trimming cost V 5 bases and J 3 bases, with 19 bases left between them. Per germline, CDR1 SEHNR and CDR2 FQNEAQ (reference sequence). In DNA form, the CDR3 reads TGTGCCAGCAGCCCCACCGGAGGGCCCGGGGACACTGAAGCTTTCTTT. Translation gives CASSPTGGPGDTEAFF.

The rearrangement links TRBV9 to TRBJ2-1; weak D call: TRBD2 (6 bases). The V and J ends lost 2 bases and 4 bases respectively, with 13 bases between them. Per germline, CDR1 SGDLS and CDR2 YYNGEE. CDR3 length equals 15 residues. The CDR3 protein is CASSVEGAGYNEQFF. The CDR3 DNA follows: TGTGCCAGCAGCGTGGAGGGAGCAGGGTACAATGAGCAGTTCTTC.

The gene calls are TRBV28 and TRBJ2-7, with D maybe TRBD1 (7 bases). V shed 6 bases and J shed 3 bases, with 18 bases lying between them. The CDR3 totals 15 residues. CDR1 and CDR2 (germline): MDHEN, SYDVKM. The CDR3 nucleotides are TGTGCCAGCAGCAACCAGGGGGGAACCCTCTACGAGCAGTACTTC. Amino acid sequence: CASSNQGGTLYEQYF.

This clonotype was counted between two and nine times. Given a much more abundant clone one base away, this may be a read error. The gene calls are TRBV5-1 and TRBJ2-6; TRBD1 agrees at 8 bases. There are 17 residues in the CDR3. Trimming removed 6 bases from V and 2 bases from J; junction bases left unmatched: 10. Germline CDR1 and CDR2: SGHRS and YFSETQ. CDR3 residues: CASTWRQGATGANVLTF. The CDR3 DNA reads TGCGCCAGCACCTGGCGTCAGGGGGCAACTGGGGCCAACGTCCTGACTTTC.

The chain combines TRBV29-1 with TRBJ2-1; TRBD2 matches at 10 bases. The CDR3 contains 12 residues. Germline V gene lookup returns CDR1 SQVTM and CDR2 ANQGSEA. The DNA for the CDR3 is TGCAGGGTAGCTAGCGGGAGCCATGAGCAGTTCTTC. It codes for CRVASGSHEQFF.

The V and J genes are TRBV20-1 and TRBJ2-4; TRBD1 matches at 9 bases. The J call is in doubt because the DNA end fits TRBJ2-7 better. The germline V gene has CDR1 DFQATT and CDR2 SNEGSKA (reference sequence). This CDR3 spans 13 amino acids. CDR3 sequence (DNA): TGCAGTGCTCCCGGGACAGGGAATTACGAGCAGTACTTC. Its protein is CSAPGTGNYEQYF.

The chain recombines TRBV7-8 with TRBJ2-1; D may match TRBD1 or TRBD2 (5 bases each). This CDR3 has 14 amino acids. The V gene's germline CDR1 is SGHVS and CDR2 FQNEAQ. V was cut by 11 bases and J by 0 bases, with 14 bases left in between. The CDR3 spells CAGNQGPSYNEQFF. CDR3 nucleotide sequence: TGTGCCGGCAATCAGGGACCCTCCTACAATGAGCAGTTCTTC.

The J gene is TRBJ2-7, the V gene TRBV5-1, with D possibly TRBD1 on 6 matching bases. Germline V gene data show CDR1 as SGHRS and CDR2 as YFSETQ. The V end was cut by 2 bases, the J end by 3 bases, with 12 bases between. The CDR3 is made up of 14 amino acids. The CDR3 DNA is TGCGCCAGCAGCTTCACAGGGTCCCTCTACGAGCAGTACTTC. This gives the protein CASSFTGSLYEQYF.

The V and J genes are TRBV29-1 and TRBJ2-5, with 13 nucleotides matching TRBD2. Looked up from germline, CDR1 is SQVTM and CDR2 is ANQGSEA. The length of the CDR3 is 15 residues. Unmatched junction bases numbered 10, after V lost 8 bases and J lost 4 bases. The CDR3 nucleotides are TGCAGCCCCCGGACTAGCGGGAGCGGAGGAGAGACCCAGTACTTC. It is translated as CSPRTSGSGGETQYF.

The J gene is TRBJ1-1, the V gene TRBV5-1; 12 bases agree with TRBD1. The CDR3 loop spans 17 amino acids. V lost 6 bases, J lost 5 bases, and 14 bases stayed unmatched. Germline assignment: CDR1 SGHRS and CDR2 YFSETQ. CDR3 sequence (DNA): TGCGCCAGCAAGGGACAGGGGGCGAATTGGGTTTGGACTGAAGCTTTCTTT. Encoded protein: CASKGQGANWVWTEAFF.

There are a few counts of this clonotype. The chain couples TRBV4-1 to TRBJ2-7; D unresolved. The CDR3 extends over 14 amino acids. CDR1 is MGHRA, CDR2 YSYEKL, per germline. V lost 1 base and J 2 bases, leaving 9 bases between the germline ends. CDR3 residues: CASSQALVAYEQYF. Written as DNA, the CDR3 is TGCGCCAGCAGCCAAGCCCTGGTAGCCTACGAGCAGTACTTC.

This clonotype turned up a few times. The V call is TRBV3-1, the J call TRBJ2-6; TRBD2 is a possible D gene (5 bases). V lost 1 base and J 4 bases, leaving 11 bases between the germline ends. CDR1 and CDR2 (germline): LGHDT, YNNKEL (reference sequence). The CDR3 spans 16 residues. The CDR3 bases are TGTGCCAGCAGCCAAGCCGCCCCGGGGGGGGCCAACGTCCTGACTTTC. This gives the protein CASSQAAPGGANVLTF. Full variable domain (remainder filled in from reference TRBV3-1 and TRBJ2-6): DTAVSQTPKYLVTQMGNDKSIKCEQNLGHDTMYWYKQDSKKFLKIMFSYNNKELIINETVPNRFSPKSPDKAHLNLHINSLELGDSAVYFCASSQAAPGGANVLTFGAGSRLTVL.